This T cell receptor beta chain was obtained from a study of shared clonotypes between healthy human individuals. Study-wide results and limits: Non-shared clonotypes had lower generation probabilities than those shared by all four donors.

Every donor was a Caucasian adult from Nashville, Tennessee. As for this clone: Its specificity is not known.

Every subset had its genomic DNA shared out evenly among several immunoSEQ plates. Method: immunoSEQ multiplex PCR; TCRdb's copy keeps in-frame clones and lacks some. This sample yields roughly 1.4 million clones, of which just under 99% are seen a single time; about 0.35% belongs to the top ten. From germline, CDR1 is MGHRA and CDR2 YSYEKL. V was shortened by 2 bases and J by 0 bases, with 11 bases between the two germline ends. There are 16 residues in the CDR3. The sample consisted of naive CD4+ T cells sorted from blood. As for subset: CD45RA+ positively selected. The sequence was obtained from a man aged 30 to 39 in good health. The chain has TRBV4-1 and TRBJ2-1, with no clear D. CDR3 sequence: CASSQLGVSSYNEQFF. Written as DNA, the CDR3 is TGCGCCAGCAGCCAACTCGGCGTCTCCTCCTACAATGAGCAGTTCTTC.